The source of this TCR beta chain is a study of siplizumab effects on memory and regulatory T cells. Around 96,000 TCR templates underwent assay in each sample. Profiled with immunoSEQ multiplex PCR; TCRdb holds only in-frame clones, not every one. The data hold around 110,000 clones, with about 94% observed a single time. The CDR3 contains 13 residues. Germline values: CDR1 SEHNR, CDR2 FQNEAQ (reference sequence). V was cut by 1 base and J by 7 bases, with 9 bases left in between. Study observations and caveats: Solely a minor proportion of alloreactive clones could be assigned to unstimulated subsets. Naive T cells apparently outstripped memory cells in diversity and seemed major alloresponse contributors. Siplizumab significantly lowered the alloreactive sequences that could be traced to unstimulated CD4+ memory cells.

Notes on this clone: Its antigen remains unknown.

The material sequenced was non-Treg CD4+ T cells sorted from blood. The TCR sequence derives from a human donor in good health. This chain links TRBV7-9 with TRBJ2-3, with D perhaps TRBD1 (5 bases). The CDR3 protein is CASSLEGVNTQYF. CDR3 sequence (DNA): TGTGCCAGCAGCTTAGAAGGGGTAAATACGCAGTATTTT.